This entry is about one T cell receptor (beta chain). Its antigen specificity is not known. Base quality data are lacking; no much larger clone is found one base away. The data derive from a study of CD8 T cells in ankylosing spondylitis (dated by TCRdb to about 2017). Concerning the study at large: The study set out to find disease-linked TCR variants by profiling T cell receptor beta repertoires in ankylosing spondylitis patients and healthy donors. In total, the full study cohort was made up of 108 healthy donors and 25 to 30 ankylosing spondylitis patients. Peripheral blood samples were taken, and synovial fluid was additionally collected from ankylosing spondylitis patients.

Results and caveats for the whole study, not just this receptor: Blood from ankylosing spondylitis patients appeared to be characterized by a TCR beta motif composed of about eight highly homologous amino acid variants. Significant enrichment of the disease-linked clones was reported in matched synovial fluid samples from ankylosing spondylitis patients. The disease-linked clones had a CD8+ phenotype and were found at relatively low frequencies in peripheral blood. Some TCR beta motif variants had previously been reported in synovial fluid and blood of reactive arthritis patients, which suggested common disease-initiation mechanisms.

TCRdb names Illumina HiSeq 2500 as the instrument used. TCR beta libraries were prepared by quantitative 5'-RACE with molecular barcodes. The authors processed their data as follows. To identify disease-linked TCR variants, a new computational method was used, one built on a probabilistic model of VDJ rearrangement. TCRdb reprocessed the public reads (quality trimming at Q25 with fastp, clone calling with MiXCR) and kept in-frame beta chains. Merged by CDR3 protein, the rows form single entries marked with the most common genes and DNA. It is TCRdb's table, rather than the study itself, that gives the V and J calls and clone size. The sample table records some 800,000 distinct CDR3 sequences; approximately 10% of these occur just once. The top ten constitute 0.51% of the sample. The source is a male donor with ankylosing spondylitis. The sample consisted of blood, either unsorted or a sorted T cell fraction (not recorded which).

The CDR3 reads as follows: CASSNLTPYEQYF. The DNA sequence is as follows: TGTGCCAGCAGTAACTTGACCCCCTACGAGCAGTACTTC. The sequence is built from TRBV27 and TRBJ2-7, with an unclear D gene assignment. Reading from cysteine to phenylalanine, the CDR3 counts 13 amino acids. Only the CDR3 DNA stays, 39 bases, in frame from base 1. V is reduced by 5 bases and J by 2 bases, leaving a spacing of 10 bases between them. Via the germline V gene (reference sequence), CDR1 is MNHEY and CDR2 SMNVEV.